This TCR beta chain was sequenced during a study of PD-1 blockade in classical Hodgkin lymphoma. V shed 6 bases, J shed 4 bases, and the junction held 8 bases outside the gene matches. Germline V gene sequence: CDR1 MDHEN, CDR2 SYDVKM. The CDR3 spans 16 residues. Study-wide results and limits: CD4+ TCR diversity, unlike CD8+, climbed significantly by C4D1. Those starting nivolumab under 1 year post-ASCT were excluded. Those achieving complete response showed baseline diversity like newly diagnosed patients.

Every patient was affected by relapse after autologous stem cell transplantation, while exposure to brentuximab vedotin was not uniform. The protocol was immunoSEQ multiplex PCR, while the TCRdb copy is restricted to in-frame clones and leaves out a portion. There are about 18,000 clones in the sample; about nine tenths occur only once, and around 14% lies in the top ten. About this clone itself: Its target is unknown.

This specimen was peripheral blood mononuclear cells (PBMCs), taken before the second cycle of nivolumab. The sequence was obtained from a human donor with classical Hodgkin lymphoma. The chain recombines TRBV28 with TRBJ2-1; 11 nucleotides match TRBD2. The CDR3 region is CASSPPGLAVYNEQFF. The CDR3 DNA is TGTGCCAGCAGCCCCCCGGGACTAGCGGTATACAATGAGCAGTTCTTC.